This T cell receptor beta chain was sequenced for a study of blood T cell repertoires in COVID-19. Looking at the study overall: Whether acute or convalescent, the COVID-19 samples came from the United States, Italy and Spain.

Original handling: The authors estimated nucleated cell counts from reference gene primer amplification. The method was immunoSEQ multiplex PCR; TCRdb's version includes in-frame clones alone and lacks a portion of them. From that table come the V and J calls and clone size; the DNA was used to work out D and trimming. The sample holds roughly 250,000 clones, 88% seen once. Germline-derived CDR1 and CDR2 are ENHRY and SYGVKD. The junction had 6 bases not matched to a gene; V was cut back by 6 bases and J by 0 bases. CDR3 length equals 16 residues. The age range of participants was 18 to 89 years, with residence in about 25 US areas. Participants had their cohort set by participant-reported clinical history.

This receptor was taken from a woman aged 40-49 years with acute COVID-19. The sample was PBMCs or T cells enriched from blood (not recorded which). The chain joins TRBV10-3 to TRBJ2-3; 10 bases are a match to TRBD2. The CDR3: CAIRGGLAASTDTQYF. CDR3 DNA sequence: TGTGCCATCAGGGGCGGACTAGCGGCTAGCACAGATACGCAGTATTTT.